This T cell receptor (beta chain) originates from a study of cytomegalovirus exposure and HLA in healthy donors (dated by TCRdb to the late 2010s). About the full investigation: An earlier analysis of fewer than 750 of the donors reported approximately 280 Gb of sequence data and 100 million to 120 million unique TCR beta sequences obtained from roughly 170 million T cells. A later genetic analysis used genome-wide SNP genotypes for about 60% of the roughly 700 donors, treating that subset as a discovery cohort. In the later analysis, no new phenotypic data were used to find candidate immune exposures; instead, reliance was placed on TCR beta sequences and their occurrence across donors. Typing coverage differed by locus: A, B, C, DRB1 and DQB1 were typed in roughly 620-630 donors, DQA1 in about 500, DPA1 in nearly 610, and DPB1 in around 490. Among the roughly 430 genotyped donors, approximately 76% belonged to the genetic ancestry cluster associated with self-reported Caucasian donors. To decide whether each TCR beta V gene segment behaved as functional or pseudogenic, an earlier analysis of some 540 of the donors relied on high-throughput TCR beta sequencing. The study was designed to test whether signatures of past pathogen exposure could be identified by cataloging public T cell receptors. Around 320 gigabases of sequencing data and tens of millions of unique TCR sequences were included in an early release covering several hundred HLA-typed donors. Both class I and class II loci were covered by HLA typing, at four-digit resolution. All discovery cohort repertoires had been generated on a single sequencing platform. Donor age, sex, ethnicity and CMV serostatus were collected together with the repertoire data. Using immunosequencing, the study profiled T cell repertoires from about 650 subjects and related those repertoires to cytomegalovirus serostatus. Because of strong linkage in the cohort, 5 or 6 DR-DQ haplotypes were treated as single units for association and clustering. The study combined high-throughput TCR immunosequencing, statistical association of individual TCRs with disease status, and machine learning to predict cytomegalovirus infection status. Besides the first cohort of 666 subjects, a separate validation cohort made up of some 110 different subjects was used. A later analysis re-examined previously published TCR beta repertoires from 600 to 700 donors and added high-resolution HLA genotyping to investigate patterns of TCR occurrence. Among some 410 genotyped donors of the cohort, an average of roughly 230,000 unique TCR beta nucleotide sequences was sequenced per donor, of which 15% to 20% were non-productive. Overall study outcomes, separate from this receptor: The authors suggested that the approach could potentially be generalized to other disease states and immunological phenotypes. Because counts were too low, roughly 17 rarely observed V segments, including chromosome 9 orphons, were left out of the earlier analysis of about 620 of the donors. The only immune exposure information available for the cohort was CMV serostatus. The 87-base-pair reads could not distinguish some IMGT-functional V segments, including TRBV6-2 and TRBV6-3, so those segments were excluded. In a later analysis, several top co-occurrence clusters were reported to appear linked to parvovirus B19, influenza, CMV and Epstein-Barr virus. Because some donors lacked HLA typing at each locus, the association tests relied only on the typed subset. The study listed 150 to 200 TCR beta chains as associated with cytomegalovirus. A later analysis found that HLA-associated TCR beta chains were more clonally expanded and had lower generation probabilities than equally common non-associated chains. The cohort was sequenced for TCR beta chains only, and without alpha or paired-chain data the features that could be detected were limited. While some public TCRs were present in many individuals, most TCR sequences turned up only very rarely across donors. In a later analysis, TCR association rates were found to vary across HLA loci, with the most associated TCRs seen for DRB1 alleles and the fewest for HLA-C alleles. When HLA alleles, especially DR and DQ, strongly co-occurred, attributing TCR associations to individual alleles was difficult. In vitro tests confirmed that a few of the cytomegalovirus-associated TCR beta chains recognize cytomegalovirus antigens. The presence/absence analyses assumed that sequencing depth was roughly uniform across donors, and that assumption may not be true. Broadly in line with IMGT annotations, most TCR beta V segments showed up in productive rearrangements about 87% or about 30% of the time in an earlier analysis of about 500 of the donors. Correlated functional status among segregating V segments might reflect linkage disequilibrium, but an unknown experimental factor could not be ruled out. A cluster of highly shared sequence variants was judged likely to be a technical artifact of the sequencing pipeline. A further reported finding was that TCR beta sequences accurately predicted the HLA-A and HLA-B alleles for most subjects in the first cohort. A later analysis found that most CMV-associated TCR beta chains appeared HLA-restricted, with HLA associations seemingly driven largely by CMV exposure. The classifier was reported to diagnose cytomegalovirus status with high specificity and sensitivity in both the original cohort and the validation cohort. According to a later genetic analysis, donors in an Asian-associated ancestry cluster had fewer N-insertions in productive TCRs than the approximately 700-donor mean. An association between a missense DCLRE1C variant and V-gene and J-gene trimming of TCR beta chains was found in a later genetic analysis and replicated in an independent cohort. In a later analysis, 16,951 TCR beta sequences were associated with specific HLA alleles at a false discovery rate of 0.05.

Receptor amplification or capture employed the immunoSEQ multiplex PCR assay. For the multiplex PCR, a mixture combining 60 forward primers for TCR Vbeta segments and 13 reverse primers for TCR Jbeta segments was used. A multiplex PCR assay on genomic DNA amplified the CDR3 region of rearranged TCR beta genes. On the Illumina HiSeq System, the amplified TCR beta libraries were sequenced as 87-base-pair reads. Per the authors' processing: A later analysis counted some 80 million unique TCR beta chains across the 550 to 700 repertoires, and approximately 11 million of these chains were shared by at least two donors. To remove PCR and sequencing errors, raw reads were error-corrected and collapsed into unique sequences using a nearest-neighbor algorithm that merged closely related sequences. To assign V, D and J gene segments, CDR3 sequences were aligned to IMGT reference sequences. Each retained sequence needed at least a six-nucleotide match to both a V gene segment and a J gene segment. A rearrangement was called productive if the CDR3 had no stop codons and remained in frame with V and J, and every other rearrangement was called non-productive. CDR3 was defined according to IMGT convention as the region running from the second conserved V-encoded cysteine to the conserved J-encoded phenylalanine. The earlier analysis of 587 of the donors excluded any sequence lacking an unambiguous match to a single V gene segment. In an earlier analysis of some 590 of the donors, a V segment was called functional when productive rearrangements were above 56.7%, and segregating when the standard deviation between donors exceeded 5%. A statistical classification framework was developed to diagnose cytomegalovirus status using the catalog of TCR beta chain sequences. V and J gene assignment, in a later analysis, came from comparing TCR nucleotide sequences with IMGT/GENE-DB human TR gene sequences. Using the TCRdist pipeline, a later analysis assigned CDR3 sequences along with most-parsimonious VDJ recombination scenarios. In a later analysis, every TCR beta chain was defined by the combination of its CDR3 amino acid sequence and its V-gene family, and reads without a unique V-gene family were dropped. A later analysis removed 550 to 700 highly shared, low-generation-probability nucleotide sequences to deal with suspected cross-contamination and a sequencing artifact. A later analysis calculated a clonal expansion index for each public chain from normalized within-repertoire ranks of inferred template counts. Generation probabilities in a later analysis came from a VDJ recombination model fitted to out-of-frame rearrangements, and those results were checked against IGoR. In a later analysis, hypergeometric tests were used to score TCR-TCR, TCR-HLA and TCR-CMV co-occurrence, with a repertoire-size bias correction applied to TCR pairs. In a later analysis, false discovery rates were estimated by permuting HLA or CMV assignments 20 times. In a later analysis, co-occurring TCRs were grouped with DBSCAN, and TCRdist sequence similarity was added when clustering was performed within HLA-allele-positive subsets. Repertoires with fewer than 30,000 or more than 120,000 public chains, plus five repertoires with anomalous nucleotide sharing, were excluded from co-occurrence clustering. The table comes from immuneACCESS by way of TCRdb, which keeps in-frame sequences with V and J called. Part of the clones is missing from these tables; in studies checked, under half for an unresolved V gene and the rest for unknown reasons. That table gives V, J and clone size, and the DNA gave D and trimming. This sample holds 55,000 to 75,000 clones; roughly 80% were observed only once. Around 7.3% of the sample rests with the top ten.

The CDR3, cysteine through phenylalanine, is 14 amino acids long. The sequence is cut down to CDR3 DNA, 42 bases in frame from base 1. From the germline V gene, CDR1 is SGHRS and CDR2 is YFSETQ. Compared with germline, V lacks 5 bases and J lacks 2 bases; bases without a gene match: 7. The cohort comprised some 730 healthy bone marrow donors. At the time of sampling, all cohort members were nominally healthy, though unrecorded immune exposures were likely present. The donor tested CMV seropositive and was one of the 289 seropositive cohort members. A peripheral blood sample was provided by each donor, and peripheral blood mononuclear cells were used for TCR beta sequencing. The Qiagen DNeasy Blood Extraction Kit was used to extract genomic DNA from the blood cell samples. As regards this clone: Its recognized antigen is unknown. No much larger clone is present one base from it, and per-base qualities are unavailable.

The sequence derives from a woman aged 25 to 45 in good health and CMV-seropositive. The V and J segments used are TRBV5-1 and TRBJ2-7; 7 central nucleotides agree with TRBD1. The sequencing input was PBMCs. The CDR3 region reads CASSQTGTAYEQYF. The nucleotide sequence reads TGCGCCAGCAGTCAGACCGGGACAGCCTACGAGCAGTACTTC.